This entry features one T cell receptor (beta chain) sequence. Its matching antigen is unknown. At collection, donors were nominally healthy, but unrecorded immune exposures were probable. Primers included in the PCR were 60 Vbeta and 13 Jbeta primers. Repertoires were generated with immunoSEQ multiplex PCR, while TCRdb's copy carries only in-frame clones and drops some. Here the sample spans fewer than 250,000 clones, around 67% being singletons. The sample comes from a study of cytomegalovirus exposure and HLA in healthy donors. This CDR3 region has 14 residues. Trimming at V came to 2 bases and at J to 13 bases, leaving 9 bases not matched to a gene. From germline, CDR1 is MGHRA and CDR2 YSYEKL. Study outcomes and limitations: Rarity held for most TCR sequences, but there were some public TCRs that occurred in many donors.

The receptor's source is a woman aged 25-40 years in good health and CMV-seropositive. Sequencing was done on a sample of PBMCs. The chain is built from TRBV4-1 and TRBJ2-1, with 9 bases identical to TRBD2. CDR3 in amino acids: CASSQYRLAENQFF. The CDR3 nucleotides are TGCGCCAGCAGCCAATATAGACTAGCGGAAAATCAGTTCTTC.